The text below deals with one T cell receptor beta chain. From germline, CDR1 is MNHEY and CDR2 SMNVEV (reference sequence). This CDR3 region has 13 residues. This record comes from a study of cytomegalovirus exposure and HLA in healthy donors. 60 Vbeta and 13 Jbeta primers were used in PCR. Repertoires were generated with immunoSEQ multiplex PCR, while TCRdb's copy carries only in-frame clones and drops some. Of 250,000 to 350,000 clones in the sample, 86% are singletons; the top ten hold about 4%. Sequenced input: PBMCs. The V call is TRBV27, the J call TRBJ2-5; D is unresolved. Gene TRBJ2-7 matches the end of the DNA better, so the J call may be wrong. The receptor comes from a man between 40 and 49 years old in good health and CMV-seropositive. The CDR3 loop reads CASSPRGPYEQYF. The CDR3 DNA sequence: TGTGCCAGCAGCCCTCGCGGTCCCTACGAGCAGTACTTC.